This T cell receptor beta chain was recorded in a study of blood T cell repertoires in COVID-19. The repertoire was sequenced with immunoSEQ multiplex PCR; TCRdb's copy has only in-frame clones and lacks some. Here the sample spans roughly 190,000 clones, under 80% being singletons. This study enrolled people aged roughly 18 to 89 from 20 to 25 US geographic areas. Participant-given clinical history determined each cohort assignment. J gave up 7 bases and V 4 bases, and 5 bases lay outside the gene matches. Germline V gene data show CDR1 as SEHNR and CDR2 as FQNEAQ (reference sequence). This CDR3 comprises 13 residues.

Sequences were obtained from PBMCs or T cells enriched from blood (not recorded which). The receptor comes from a woman aged 45-60 years with acute COVID-19. The J gene is TRBJ1-1, the V gene TRBV7-9; 8 positions agree with TRBD1. CDR3 region: CASSSGTGGEAFF. The CDR3 DNA reads as TGTGCCAGCAGCTCTGGGACAGGTGGTGAAGCTTTCTTT.